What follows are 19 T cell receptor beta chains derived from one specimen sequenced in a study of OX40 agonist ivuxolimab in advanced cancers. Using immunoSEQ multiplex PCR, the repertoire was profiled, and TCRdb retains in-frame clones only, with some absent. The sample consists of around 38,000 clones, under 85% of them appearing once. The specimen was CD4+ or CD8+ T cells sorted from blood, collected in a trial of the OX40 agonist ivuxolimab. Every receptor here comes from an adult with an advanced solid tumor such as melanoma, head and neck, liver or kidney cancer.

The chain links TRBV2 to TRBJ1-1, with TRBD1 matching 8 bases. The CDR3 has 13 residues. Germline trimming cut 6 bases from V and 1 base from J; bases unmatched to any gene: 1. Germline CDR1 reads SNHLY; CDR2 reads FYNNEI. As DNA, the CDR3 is TGTGCCAGCAGCGGACAGGGGAACACTGAAGCTTTCTTT. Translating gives CASSGQGNTEAFF.

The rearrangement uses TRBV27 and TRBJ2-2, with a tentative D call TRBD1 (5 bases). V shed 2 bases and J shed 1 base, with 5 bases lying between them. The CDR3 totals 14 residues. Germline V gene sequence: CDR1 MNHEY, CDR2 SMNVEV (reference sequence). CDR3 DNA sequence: TGTGCCAGCAGTTTAGGACAGAACACCGGGGAGCTGTTTTTT. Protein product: CASSLGQNTGELFF.

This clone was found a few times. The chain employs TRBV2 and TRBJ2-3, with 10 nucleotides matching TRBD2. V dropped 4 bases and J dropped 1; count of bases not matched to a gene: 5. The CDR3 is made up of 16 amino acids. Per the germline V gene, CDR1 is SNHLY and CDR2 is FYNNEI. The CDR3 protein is CASSALAGAGTDTQYF. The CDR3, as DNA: TGTGCCAGCAGTGCCCTAGCGGGAGCCGGCACAGATACGCAGTATTTT.

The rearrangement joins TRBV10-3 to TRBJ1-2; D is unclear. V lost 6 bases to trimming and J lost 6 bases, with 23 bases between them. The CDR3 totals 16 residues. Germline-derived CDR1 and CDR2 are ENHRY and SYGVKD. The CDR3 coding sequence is TGTGCCATCAGCGACACAACTATTGGGCCCGGACATGGCTACACCTTC. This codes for CAISDTTIGPGHGYTF.

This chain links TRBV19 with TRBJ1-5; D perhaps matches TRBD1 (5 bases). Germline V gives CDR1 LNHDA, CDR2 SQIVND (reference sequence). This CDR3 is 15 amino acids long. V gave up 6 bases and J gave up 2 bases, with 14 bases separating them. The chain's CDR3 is CASRGVELGNQPQHF. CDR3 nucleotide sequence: TGTGCCAGTAGAGGGGTGGAGCTGGGCAATCAGCCCCAGCATTTT. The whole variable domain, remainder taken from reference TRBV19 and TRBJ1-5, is DGGITQSPKYLFRKEGQNVTLSCEQNLNHDAMYWYRQDPGQGLRLIYYSQIVNDFQKGDIAEGYSVSREKKESFPLTVTSAQKNPTAFYLCASRGVELGNQPQHFGDGTRLSIL.

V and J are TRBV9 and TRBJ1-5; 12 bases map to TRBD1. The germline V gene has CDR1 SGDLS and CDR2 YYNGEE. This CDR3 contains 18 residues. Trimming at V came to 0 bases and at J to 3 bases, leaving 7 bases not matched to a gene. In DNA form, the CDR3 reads TGTGCCAGCAGCGTAGTGGGACAGGGGGCTAGAACCAATCAGCCCCAGCATTTT. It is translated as CASSVVGQGARTNQPQHF.

The CDR3 protein is CASSEFQQGRQEKLFF. The CDR3 DNA reads as TGCGCCAGCAGTGAGTTCCAACAGGGCAGGCAGGAAAAACTGTTTTTT. The chain employs TRBV10-2 and TRBJ1-4, with a possible D match to TRBD1 (6 bases). The CDR3 consists of 16 residues. V dropped 1 base and J dropped 8 bases, with 17 bases sitting between them. The germline CDR1 and CDR2 sequences are WSHSY and SAAADI.

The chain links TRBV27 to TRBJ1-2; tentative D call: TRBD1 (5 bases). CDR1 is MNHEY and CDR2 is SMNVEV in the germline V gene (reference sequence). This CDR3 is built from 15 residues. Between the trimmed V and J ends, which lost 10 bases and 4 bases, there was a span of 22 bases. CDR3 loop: CATASFGTGVYGYTF. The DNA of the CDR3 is TGTGCCACAGCATCTTTCGGGACGGGGGTCTATGGCTACACCTTC.

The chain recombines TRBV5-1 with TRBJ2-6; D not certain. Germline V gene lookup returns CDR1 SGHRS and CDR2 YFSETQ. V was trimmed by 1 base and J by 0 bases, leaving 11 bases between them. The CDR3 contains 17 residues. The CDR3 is CASSLFHSPSGANVLTF. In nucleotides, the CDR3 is TGCGCCAGCAGCTTGTTCCACAGCCCCTCTGGGGCCAACGTCCTGACTTTC.

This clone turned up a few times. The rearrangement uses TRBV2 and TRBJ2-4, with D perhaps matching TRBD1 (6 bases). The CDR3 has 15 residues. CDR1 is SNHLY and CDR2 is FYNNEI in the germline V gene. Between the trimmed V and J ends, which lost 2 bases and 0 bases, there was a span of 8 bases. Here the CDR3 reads CASSEQGLAKNIQYF. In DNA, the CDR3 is TGTGCCAGCAGTGAACAGGGGCTAGCCAAAAACATTCAGTACTTC.

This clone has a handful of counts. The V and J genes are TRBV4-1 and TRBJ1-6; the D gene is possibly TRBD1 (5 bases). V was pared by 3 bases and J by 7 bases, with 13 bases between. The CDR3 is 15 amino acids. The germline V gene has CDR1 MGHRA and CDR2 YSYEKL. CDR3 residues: CASSQGTGGNSPLHF. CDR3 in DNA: TGCGCCAGCAGCCAGGGAACAGGAGGGAATTCACCCCTCCACTTT.

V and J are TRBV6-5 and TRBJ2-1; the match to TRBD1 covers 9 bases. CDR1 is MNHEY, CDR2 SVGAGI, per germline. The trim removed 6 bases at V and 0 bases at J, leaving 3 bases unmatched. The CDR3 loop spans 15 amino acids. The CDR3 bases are TGTGCCAGCAGAAGGGGACAGGGCTCCTACAATGAGCAGTTCTTC. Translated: CASRRGQGSYNEQFF.

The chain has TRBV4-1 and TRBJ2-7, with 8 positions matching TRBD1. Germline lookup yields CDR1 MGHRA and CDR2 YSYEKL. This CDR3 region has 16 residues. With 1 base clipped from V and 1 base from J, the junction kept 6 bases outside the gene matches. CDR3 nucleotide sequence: TGCGCCAGCAGCCAAGGAGGGACAGGTCTATCCTACGAGCAGTACTTC. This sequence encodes CASSQGGTGLSYEQYF.

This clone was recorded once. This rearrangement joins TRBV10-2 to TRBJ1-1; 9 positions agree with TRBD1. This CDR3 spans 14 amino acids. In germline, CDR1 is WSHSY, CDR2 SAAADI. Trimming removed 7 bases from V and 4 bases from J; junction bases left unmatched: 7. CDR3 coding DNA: TGCGCCAGCACGGGACGACAGGGGGGCACTGAAGCTTTCTTT. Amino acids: CASTGRQGGTEAFF.

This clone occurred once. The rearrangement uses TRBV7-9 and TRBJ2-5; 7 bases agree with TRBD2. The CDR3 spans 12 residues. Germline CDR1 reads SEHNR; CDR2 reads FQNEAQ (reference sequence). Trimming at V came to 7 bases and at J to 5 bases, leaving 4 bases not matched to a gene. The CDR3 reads CASTRGVETQYF. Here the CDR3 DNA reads TGTGCCAGCACCCGGGGGGTGGAGACCCAGTACTTC.

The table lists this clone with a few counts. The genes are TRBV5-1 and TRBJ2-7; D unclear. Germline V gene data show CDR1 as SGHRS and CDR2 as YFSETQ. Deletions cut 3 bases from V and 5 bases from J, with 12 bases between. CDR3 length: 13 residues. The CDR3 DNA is TGCGCCAGCAGCTCCCTGGCTTGGAACGAGCAGTACTTC. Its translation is CASSSLAWNEQYF.

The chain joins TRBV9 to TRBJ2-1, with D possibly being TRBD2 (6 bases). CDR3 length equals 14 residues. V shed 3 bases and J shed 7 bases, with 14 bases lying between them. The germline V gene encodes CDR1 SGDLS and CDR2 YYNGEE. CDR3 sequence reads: CASSETSNWNEQFF. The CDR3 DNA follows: TGTGCCAGCAGCGAGACTAGTAACTGGAATGAGCAGTTCTTC. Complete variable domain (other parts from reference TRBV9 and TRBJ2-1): DSGVTQTPKHLITATGQRVTLRCSPRSGDLSVYWYQQSLDQGLQFLIQYYNGEERAKGNILERFSAQQFPDLHSELNLSSLELGDSALYFCASSETSNWNEQFFGPGTRLTVL.

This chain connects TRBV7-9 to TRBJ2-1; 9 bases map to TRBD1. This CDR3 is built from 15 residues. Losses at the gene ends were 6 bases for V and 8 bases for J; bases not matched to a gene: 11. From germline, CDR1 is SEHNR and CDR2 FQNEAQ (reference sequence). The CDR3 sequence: CASRLTGTGKDEQFF. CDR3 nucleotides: TGTGCCAGCAGGCTTACCGGGACAGGGAAGGATGAGCAGTTCTTC.

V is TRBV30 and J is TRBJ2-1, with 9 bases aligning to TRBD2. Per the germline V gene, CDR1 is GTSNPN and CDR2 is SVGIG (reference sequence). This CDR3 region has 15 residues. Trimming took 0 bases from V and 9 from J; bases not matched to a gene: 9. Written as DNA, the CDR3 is TGTGCCTGGAGTGTATGGGGCGGGGGGGCCTCTGAGCAGTTCTTC. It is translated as CAWSVWGGGASEQFF.